This T cell receptor beta chain is drawn from a study of spatial heterogeneity in lung cancer. Study conclusions and caveats: Tracking of tumor mutation counts was seen in expanded intratumoral alpha and beta TCR counts. Ubiquitous and regional nonsynonymous mutations were tracked by counts of ubiquitous and regional expanded TCRs, respectively.

Time point specified: sample taken at primary tumor resection. Patients with untreated early-stage non-small cell lung cancer, numbering 72, were the donors. Unsorted whole RNA samples from tumor, nontumor lung or frozen PBMC were sequenced. Each CDR3 protein gets one entry after TCRdb re-called the 5' RACE reads with MiXCR. Of about 19,000 distinct CDR3 sequences listed, roughly a tenth are singletons. The germline gives CDR1 GTSNPN, CDR2 SVGIG (reference sequence). V lost 0 bases, J lost 15 bases, and 18 bases lay in between. The CDR3 is 14 amino acids. This clonotype was recorded a few times. The antigen is undetermined. A library prepared for alpha chains yielded this beta chain as an off-target read; its size is of little meaning.

This clonotype originated in a female donor with early-stage non-small cell lung cancer. The sample was lung tumor tissue, taken at surgery. The genes are TRBV30 and TRBJ1-6, with a possible D match to TRBD1 (5 bases). The CDR3 protein is CAWSVGRGMPHLHF. CDR3 bases: TGTGCCTGGAGTGTAGGAAGGGGAATGCCTCACCTCCACTTT.